Described below is a single T cell receptor (beta chain) sequence and its context. The data stem from a study of blood T cell repertoires in COVID-19. How the authors handled the data: Amplification of reference gene primers provided the estimated nucleated cell counts. TCRdb keeps only in-frame clones here, not all; method: immunoSEQ multiplex PCR. V, J and clone size are those of that table, while D and trimming were read from the DNA. The data contain around 300,000 clones, roughly 91% of them singletons. Trimming removed 4 bases from V and 5 bases from J; junction bases left unmatched: 1. Per germline, CDR1 SGHRS and CDR2 YFSETQ. This CDR3 is built from 14 residues.

The sequence was collected from a man aged 45-65 years with active or convalescent COVID-19. Sequenced input: peripheral blood. The chain combines TRBV5-1 with TRBJ1-6, with 9 nucleotides matching TRBD1. The CDR3 is CASSRTGDNSPLHF. The CDR3 DNA follows: TGCGCCAGCAGCAGGACAGGGGATAATTCACCCCTCCACTTT.